This TCR beta chain is from a study of blood T cell repertoires in COVID-19. Whole-study context: Italy, Spain and the United States were the sources of the convalescent and acute COVID-19 samples. Sources were T cells, B-cell-depleted T cells, or PBMCs; the material itself was cDNA or gDNA.

Original data processing: How many nucleated cells were present was estimated from reference gene primer amplification. Using immunoSEQ multiplex PCR, the repertoire was profiled, and TCRdb retains in-frame clones only, with some absent. The V and J calls and clone size were taken over from that table, and D and trimming were inferred from the DNA. Here the sample spans over 90,000 clones, just over 85% being singletons. Germline values: CDR1 MNHEY, CDR2 SVGAGI. V was trimmed by 5 bases and J by 3 bases, leaving 14 bases between them. The CDR3 runs 14 residues. This rearrangement joins TRBV6-5 to TRBJ2-7; D is possibly TRBD1 (6 bases). The material sequenced was peripheral blood. This receptor was taken from a human donor in a cohort sampled during active COVID-19. This chain's CDR3 is CASSPSRDIYEQYF. DNA of the CDR3: TGTGCCAGCAGTCCGTCCCGGGACATCTACGAGCAGTACTTC.